Sequencing of this T cell receptor beta chain was carried out in a study of shared clonotypes between healthy human individuals. Study in general: Each donor's CD8 memory used one plate, CD8 naive two, each CD4 subset three.

Germline V CDR1 and CDR2: SGHAT, FQDESV (reference sequence). This CDR3 is 18 amino acids long. J gave up 5 bases and V 5 bases, and 17 bases lay outside the gene matches. Terminally differentiated effector memory CD45RA+ cells were excluded by CCR7 positive selection of CD45RO-negative cells. Sequencing used immunoSEQ multiplex PCR; TCRdb keeps in-frame clones, though not all of them. The sample has some 2.1 million clones, about 95% seen once; the top ten hold about 1.1%. The specimen sequenced was naive CD8+ T cells sorted from blood. This clonotype was sampled from a man between 18 and 29 years old in good health. The chain employs TRBV11-1 and TRBJ2-7; 11 positions match TRBD2. The CDR3 region is CASSLSLAGGPLFNEQYF. CDR3 bases: TGTGCCAGCAGCCTGTCCCTAGCGGGGGGACCCCTCTTCAACGAGCAGTACTTC.